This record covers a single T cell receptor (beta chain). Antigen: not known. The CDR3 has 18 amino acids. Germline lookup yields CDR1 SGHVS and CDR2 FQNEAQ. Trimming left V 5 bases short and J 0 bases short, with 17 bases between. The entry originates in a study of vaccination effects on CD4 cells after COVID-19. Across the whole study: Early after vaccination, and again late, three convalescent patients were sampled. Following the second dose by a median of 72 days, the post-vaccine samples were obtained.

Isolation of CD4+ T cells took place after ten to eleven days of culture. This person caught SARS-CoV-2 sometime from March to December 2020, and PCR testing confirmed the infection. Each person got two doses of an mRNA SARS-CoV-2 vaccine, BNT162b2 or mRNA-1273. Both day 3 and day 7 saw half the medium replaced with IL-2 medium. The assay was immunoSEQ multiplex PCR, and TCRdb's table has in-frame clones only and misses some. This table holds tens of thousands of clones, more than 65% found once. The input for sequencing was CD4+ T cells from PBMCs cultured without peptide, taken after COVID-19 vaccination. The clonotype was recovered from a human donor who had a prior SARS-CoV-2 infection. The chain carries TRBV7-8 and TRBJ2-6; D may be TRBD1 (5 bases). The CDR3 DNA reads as TGTGCCAGCAGCCCTTATGATTATGGGGCCTCTGGGGCCAACGTCCTGACTTTC. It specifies CASSPYDYGASGANVLTF.